The sequence of this T cell receptor beta chain was determined in a study of cytomegalovirus exposure and HLA in healthy donors. The PCR made use of 60 Vbeta and 13 Jbeta primers. Here immunoSEQ multiplex PCR was the method, and the copy in TCRdb shows in-frame clones only, minus some. The sample lists roughly 100,000 clones, under 80% occurring once. Germline V lookup: CDR1 MDHEN, CDR2 SYDVKM. The CDR3 runs to 16 residues. The junction had 4 bases not matched to a gene; V was cut back by 4 bases and J by 0 bases. The specimen was PBMCs. The origin of this receptor is a man aged 35 to 55 in good health and CMV-seronegative. The rearrangement joins TRBV28 to TRBJ2-3; 10 bases map to TRBD2. Written as DNA, the CDR3 is TGTGCCAGCAGTTACCCTAGCGGGAGTAGCACAGATACGCAGTATTTT. This encodes CASSYPSGSSTDTQYF.